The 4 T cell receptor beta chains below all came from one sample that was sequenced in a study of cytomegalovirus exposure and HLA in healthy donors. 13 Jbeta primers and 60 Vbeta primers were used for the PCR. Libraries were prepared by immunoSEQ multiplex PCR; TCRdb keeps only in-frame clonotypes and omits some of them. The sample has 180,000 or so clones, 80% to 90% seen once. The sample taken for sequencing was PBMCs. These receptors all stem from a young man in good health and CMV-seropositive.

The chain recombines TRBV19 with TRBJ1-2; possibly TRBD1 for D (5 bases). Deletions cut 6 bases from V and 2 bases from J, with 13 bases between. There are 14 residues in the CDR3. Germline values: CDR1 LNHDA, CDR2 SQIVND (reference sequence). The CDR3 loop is CASRLLQGNYGYTF. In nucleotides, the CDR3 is TGTGCCAGTAGACTCCTCCAGGGAAACTATGGCTACACCTTC.

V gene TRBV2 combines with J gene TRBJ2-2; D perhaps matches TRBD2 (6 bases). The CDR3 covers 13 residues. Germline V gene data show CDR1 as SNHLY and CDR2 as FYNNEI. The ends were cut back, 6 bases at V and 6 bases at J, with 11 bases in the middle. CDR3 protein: CASRIGEAGELFF. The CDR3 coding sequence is TGTGCCAGCAGGATAGGGGAGGCCGGGGAGCTGTTTTTT. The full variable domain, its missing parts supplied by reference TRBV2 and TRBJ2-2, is EPEVTQTPSHQVTQMGQEVILRCVPISNHLYFYWYRQILGQKVEFLVSFYNNEISEKSEIFDDQFSVERPDGSNFTLKIRSTKLEDSAMYFCASRIGEAGELFFGEGSRLTVL.

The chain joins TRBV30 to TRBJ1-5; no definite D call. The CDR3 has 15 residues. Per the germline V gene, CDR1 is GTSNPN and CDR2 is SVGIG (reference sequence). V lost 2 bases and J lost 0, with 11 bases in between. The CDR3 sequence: CAWSYRFNSNQPQHF. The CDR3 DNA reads TGTGCCTGGAGTTACAGATTCAATAGCAATCAGCCCCAGCATTTT.

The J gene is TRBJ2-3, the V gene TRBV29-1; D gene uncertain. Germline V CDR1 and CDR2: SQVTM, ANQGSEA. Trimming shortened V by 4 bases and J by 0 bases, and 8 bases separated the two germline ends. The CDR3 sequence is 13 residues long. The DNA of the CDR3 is TGCAGCGTTGGTATTCTTAGCACAGATACGCAGTATTTT. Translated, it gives CSVGILSTDTQYF.